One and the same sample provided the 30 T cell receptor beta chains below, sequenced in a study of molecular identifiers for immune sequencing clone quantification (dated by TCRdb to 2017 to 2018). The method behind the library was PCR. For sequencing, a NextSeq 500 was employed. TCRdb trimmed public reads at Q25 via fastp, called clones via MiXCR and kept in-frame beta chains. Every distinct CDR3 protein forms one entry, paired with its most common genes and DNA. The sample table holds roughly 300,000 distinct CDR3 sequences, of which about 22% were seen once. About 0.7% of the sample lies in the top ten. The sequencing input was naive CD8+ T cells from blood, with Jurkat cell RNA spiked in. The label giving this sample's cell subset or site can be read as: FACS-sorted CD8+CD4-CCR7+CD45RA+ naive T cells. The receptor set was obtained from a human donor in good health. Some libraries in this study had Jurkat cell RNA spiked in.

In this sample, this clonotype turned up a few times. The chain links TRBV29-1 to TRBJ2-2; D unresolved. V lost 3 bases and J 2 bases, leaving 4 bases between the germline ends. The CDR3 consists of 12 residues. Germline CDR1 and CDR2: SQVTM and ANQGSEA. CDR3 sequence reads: CSVDPNTGELFF. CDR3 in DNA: TGCAGCGTTGATCCTAACACCGGGGAGCTGTTTTTT.

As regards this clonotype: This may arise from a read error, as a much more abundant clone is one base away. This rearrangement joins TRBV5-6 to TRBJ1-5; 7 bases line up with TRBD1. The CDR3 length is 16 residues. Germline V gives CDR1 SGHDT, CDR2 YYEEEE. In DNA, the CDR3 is TGTGCCAGCAGCTTGTCGGGCAGGGGGATCAATCGGCCCCAGCATTTT. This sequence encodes CASSLSGRGINRPQHF.

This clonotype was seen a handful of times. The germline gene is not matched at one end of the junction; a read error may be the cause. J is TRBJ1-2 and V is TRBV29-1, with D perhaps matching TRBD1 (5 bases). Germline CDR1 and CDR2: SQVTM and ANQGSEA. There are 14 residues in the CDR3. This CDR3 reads CSVEVSGLNYGYAF. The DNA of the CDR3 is TGCAGCGTTGAAGTTTCGGGGCTTAACTATGGCTACGCCTTC.

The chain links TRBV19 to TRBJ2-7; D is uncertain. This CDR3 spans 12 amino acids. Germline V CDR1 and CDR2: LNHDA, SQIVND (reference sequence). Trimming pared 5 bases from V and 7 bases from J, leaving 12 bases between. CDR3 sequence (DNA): TGTGCCAGTAGTCCTGGACCTGGAGAGCAGTACTTC. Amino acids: CASSPGPGEQYF.

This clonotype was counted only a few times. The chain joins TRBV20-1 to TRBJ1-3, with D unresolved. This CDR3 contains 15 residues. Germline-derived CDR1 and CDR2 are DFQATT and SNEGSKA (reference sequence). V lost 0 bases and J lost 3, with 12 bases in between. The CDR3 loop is CSARDLDLNGNTIYF. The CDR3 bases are TGCAGTGCTAGAGATTTAGATCTAAATGGAAACACCATATATTTT.

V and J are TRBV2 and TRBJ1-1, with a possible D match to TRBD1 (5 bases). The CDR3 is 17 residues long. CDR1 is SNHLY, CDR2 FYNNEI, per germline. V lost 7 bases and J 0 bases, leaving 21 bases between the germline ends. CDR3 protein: CASTLRGTVVMNTEAFF. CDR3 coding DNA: TGTGCCAGCACCCTACGAGGGACTGTCGTCATGAACACTGAAGCTTTCTTT.

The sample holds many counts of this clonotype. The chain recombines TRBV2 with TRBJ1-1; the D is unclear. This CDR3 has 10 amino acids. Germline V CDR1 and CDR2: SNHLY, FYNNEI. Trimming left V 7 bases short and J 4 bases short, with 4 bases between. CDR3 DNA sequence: TGTGCCAGCATTATCACTGAAGCTTTCTTT. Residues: CASIITEAFF.

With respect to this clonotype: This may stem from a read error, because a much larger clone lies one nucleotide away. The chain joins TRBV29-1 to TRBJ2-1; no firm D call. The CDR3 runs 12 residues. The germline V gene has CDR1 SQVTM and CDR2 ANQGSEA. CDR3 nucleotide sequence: TGCAGCGTTGCCATTATGGGGAATGCGCAGTTCTTC. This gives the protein CSVAIMGNAQFF.

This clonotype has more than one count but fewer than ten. The CDR3, as DNA: TGTGCCAGCAGTTACCGGGTCACGAACACCGGGGAGCTGTTTTTT. It is translated as CASSYRVTNTGELFF. This chain uses TRBV7-9 with TRBJ2-2; no clear D gene. The CDR3 totals 15 residues. Trimming cost V 6 bases and J 0 bases, with 11 bases left between them. Germline V gene lookup returns CDR1 SEHNR and CDR2 FQNEAQ (reference sequence).

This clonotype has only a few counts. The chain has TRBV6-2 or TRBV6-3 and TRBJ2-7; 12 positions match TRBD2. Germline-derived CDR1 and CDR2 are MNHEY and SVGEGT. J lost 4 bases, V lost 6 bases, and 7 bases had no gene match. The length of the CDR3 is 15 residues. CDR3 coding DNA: TGTGCCAGCAGCTGGACTAGCGGGAAGTCTTACGAGCAGTACTTC. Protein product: CASSWTSGKSYEQYF.

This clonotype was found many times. The CDR3 loop is CASTPGGLKAFF. The DNA of the CDR3 is TGTGCCAGTACCCCCGGCGGGCTAAAAGCTTTCTTT. The chain joins TRBV7-2 to TRBJ1-1; D call uncertain. Trimming pared 9 bases from V and 9 bases from J, leaving 17 bases between. This CDR3 has 12 amino acids. Looked up from germline, CDR1 is SGHTA and CDR2 is FQGNSA.

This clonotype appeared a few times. CDR3 in amino acids: CASSFPKTWTSGNTDTQYF. CDR3 bases: TGTGCCAGCAGCTTCCCGAAAACGTGGACTAGCGGAAACACAGATACGCAGTATTTT. V is TRBV7-9 and J is TRBJ2-3; TRBD2 matches at 10 bases. Germline lookup yields CDR1 SEHNR and CDR2 FQNEAQ (reference sequence). The CDR3 spans 19 residues. The J segment lost 2 bases and the V segment lost 3 bases, leaving 14 bases of the junction unmatched.

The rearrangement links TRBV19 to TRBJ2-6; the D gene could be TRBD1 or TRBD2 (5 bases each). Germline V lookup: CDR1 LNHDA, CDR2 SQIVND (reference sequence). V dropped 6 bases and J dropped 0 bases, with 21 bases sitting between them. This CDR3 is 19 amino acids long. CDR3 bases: TGTGCCAGTAGCCTACATGGGACCGACACCCTCTCTGGGGCCAACGTCCTGACTTTC. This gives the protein CASSLHGTDTLSGANVLTF.

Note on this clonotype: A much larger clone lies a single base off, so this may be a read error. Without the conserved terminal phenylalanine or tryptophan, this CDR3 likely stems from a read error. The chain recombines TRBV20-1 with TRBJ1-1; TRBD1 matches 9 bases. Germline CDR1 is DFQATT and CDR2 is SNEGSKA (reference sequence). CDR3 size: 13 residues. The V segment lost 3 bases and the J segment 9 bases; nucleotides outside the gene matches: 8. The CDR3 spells CSASPVDRGKAFS. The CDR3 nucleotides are TGCAGTGCTAGTCCCGTGGACAGGGGCAAAGCTTTCTCT.

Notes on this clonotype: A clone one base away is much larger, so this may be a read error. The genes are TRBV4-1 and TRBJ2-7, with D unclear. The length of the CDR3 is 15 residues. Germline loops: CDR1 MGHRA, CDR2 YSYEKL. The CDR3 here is CASIQGRASSYEQYF. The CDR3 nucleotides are TGCGCCAGCATCCAAGGTCGAGCCAGCTCCTACGAGCAGTACTTC.

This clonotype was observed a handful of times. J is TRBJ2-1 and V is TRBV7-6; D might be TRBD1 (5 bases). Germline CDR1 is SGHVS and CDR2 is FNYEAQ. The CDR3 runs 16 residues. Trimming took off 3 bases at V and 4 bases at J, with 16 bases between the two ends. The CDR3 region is CASSFLGEPGYNEQFF. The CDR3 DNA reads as TGTGCCAGCAGCTTTCTTGGAGAGCCAGGGTACAATGAGCAGTTCTTC.

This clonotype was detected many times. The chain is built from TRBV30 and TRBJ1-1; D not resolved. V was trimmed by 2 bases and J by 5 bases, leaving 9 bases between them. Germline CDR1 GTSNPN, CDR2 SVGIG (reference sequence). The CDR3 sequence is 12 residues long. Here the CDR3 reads CAWSSTETEAFF. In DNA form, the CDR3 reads TGTGCCTGGAGTTCCACGGAAACTGAAGCTTTCTTT.

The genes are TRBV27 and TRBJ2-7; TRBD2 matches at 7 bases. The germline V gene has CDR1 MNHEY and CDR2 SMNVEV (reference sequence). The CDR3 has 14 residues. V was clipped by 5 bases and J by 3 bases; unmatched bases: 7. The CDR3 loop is CASSPGTKYYEQYF. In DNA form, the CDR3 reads TGTGCCAGCAGTCCCGGGACTAAGTACTACGAGCAGTACTTC.

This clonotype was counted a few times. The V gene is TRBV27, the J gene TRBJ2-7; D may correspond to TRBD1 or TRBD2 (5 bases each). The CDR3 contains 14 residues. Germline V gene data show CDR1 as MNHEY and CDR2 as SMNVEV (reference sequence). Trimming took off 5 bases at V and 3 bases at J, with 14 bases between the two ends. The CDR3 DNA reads TGTGCCAGCAGTCTGGGACCAGGAGTCTACGAGCAGTACTTC. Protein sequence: CASSLGPGVYEQYF.

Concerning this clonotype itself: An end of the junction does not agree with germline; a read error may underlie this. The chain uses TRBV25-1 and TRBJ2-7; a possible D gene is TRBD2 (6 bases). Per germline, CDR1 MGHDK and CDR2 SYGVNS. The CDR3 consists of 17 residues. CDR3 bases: TGTGCCAGCAGTGACTACATATCGGACGGGAGCTCCTACGAGGAGTACTTC. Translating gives CASSDYISDGSSYEEYF.

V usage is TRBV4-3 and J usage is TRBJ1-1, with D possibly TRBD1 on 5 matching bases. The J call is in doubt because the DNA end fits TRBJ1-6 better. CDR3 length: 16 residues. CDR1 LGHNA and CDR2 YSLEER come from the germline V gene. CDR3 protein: CASSQDSRDRNSPLHF. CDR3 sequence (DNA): TGCGCCAGCAGCCAAGATTCGAGGGACCGTAATTCACCCCTCCACTTT.

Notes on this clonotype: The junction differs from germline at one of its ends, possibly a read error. CDR3 coding DNA: TGTGTCAGCAGCTTAGCGCTAGTCTATACAGATACGCAGTATTTT. Translated: CVSSLALVYTDTQYF. This chain links TRBV7-8 with TRBJ2-3; D possibly corresponds to TRBD2 (5 bases). CDR1 and CDR2 from the germline V gene are SGHVS and FQNEAQ. The CDR3 extends over 15 amino acids.

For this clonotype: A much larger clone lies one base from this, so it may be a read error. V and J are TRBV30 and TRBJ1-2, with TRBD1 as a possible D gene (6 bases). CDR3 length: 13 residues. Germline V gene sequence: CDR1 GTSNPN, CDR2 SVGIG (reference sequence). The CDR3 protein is CVWSWGAYYGYTF. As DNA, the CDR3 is TGTGTCTGGAGTTGGGGGGCCTACTATGGCTACACCTTC.

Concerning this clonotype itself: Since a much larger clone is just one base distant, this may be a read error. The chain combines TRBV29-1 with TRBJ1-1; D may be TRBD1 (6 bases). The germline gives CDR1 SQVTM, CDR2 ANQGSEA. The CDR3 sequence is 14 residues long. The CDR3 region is CGVAGTTKNTEAFF. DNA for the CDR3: TGCGGCGTTGCCGGGACAACTAAGAACACTGAAGCTTTCTTT.

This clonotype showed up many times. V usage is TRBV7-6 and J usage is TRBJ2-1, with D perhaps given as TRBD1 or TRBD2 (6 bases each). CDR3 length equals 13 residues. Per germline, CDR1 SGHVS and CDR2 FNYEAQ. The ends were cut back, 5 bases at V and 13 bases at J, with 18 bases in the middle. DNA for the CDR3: TGTGCCAGCAGCCCCCTAGAGTGGGGGGCACAGTTCTTC. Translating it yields CASSPLEWGAQFF.

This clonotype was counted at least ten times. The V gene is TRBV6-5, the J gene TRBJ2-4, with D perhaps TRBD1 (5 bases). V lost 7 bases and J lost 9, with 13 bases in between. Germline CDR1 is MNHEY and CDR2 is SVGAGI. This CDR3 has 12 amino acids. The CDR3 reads CASTSQGGIQYF. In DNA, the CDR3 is TGTGCCAGCACCTCCCAGGGCGGCATTCAGTACTTC.

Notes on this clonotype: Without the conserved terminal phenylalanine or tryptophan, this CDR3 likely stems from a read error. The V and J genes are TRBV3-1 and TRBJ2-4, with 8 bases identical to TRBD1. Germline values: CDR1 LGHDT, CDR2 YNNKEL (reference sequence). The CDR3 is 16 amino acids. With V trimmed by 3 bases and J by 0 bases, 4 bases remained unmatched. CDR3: CASSQNDRGAKNIQYY. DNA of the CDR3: TGTGCCAGCAGCCAGAACGACAGGGGAGCCAAAAACATTCAGTACTAC.

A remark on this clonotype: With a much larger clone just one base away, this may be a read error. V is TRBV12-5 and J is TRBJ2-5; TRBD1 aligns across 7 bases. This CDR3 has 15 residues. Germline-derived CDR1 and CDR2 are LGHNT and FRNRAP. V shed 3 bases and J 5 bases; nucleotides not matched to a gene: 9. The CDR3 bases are TGTGCTAGTGGTTTCCAGGACAGGTGTCCGGAGACCCAGTACTTC. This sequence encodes CASGFQDRCPETQYF.

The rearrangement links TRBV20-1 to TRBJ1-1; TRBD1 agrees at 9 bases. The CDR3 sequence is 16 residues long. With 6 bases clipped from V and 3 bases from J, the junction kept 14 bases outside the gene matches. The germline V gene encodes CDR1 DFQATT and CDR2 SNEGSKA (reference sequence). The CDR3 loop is CSAPNLPGQGHTEAFF. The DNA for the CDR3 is TGCAGTGCCCCCAACCTCCCGGGACAGGGCCACACTGAAGCTTTCTTT.

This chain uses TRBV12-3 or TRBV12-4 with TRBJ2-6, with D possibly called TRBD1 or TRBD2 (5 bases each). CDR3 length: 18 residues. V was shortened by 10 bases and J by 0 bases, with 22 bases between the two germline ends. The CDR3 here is CATLVRPGHLSGANVLTF. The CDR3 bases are TGTGCCACCCTTGTCCGTCCGGGGCACCTCTCTGGGGCCAACGTCCTGACTTTC.